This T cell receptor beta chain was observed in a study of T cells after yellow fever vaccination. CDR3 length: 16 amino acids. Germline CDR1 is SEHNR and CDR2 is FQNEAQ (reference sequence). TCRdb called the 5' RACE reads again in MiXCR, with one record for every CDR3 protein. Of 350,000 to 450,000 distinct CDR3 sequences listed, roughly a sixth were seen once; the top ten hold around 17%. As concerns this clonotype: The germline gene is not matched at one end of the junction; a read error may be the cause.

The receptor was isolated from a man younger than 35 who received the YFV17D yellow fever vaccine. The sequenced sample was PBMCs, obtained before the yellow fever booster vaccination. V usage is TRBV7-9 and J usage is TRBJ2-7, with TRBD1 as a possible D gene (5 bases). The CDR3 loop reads CASSDQGKGASHEQYF. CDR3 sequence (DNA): TGTGCCAGCAGCGACCAAGGGAAAGGGGCCTCCCACGAGCAGTACTTC.